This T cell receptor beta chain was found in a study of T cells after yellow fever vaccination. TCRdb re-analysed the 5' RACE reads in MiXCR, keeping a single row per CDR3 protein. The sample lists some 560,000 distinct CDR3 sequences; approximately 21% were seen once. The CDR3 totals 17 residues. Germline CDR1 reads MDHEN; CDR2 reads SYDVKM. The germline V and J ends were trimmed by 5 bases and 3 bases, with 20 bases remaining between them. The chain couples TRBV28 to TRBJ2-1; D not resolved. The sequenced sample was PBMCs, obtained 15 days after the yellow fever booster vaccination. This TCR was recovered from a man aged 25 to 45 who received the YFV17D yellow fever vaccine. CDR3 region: CASSGLWVGSNYNEQFF. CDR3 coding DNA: TGTGCCAGCAGTGGCCTCTGGGTGGGTTCGAACTACAATGAGCAGTTCTTC.